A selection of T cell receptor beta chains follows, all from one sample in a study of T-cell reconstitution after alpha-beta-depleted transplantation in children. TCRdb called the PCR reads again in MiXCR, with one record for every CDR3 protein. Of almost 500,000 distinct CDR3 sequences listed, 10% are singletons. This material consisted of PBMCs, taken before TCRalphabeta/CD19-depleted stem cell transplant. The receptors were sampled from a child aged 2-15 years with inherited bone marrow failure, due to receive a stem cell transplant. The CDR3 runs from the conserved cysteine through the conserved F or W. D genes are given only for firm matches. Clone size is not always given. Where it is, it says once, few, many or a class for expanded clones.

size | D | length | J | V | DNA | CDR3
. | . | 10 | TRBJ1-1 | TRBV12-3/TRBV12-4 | TGTGCCAGCAGCCTGAGTGAAGCTTTCTTT | CASSLSEAFF
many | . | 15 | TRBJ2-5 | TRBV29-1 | TGCAGCGTTGATGGGCTTGGGGACATCCAAGAGACCCAGTACTTC | CSVDGLGDIQETQYF
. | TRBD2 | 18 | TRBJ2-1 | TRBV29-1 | TGCAGCGTTGAAGGAGAGATAGCGGGATATCTGAGGTACAATGAGCAGTTCTTC | CSVEGEIAGYLRYNEQFF
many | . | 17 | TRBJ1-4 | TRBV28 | TGTGCCAGCAGCCACCGGGGAGGGCCGCCAATCGGGGAAAAACTGTTTTTT | CASSHRGGPPIGEKLFF
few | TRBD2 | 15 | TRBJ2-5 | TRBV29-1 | TGCAGCGTTGGGGGTAGCGGGAGCCCGAGTGAGACCCAGTACTTC | CSVGGSGSPSETQYF
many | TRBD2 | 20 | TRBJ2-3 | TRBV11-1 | TGTGCCAGCACCTCCACTACGACGCGAGCGGGAGGTCCCAGCACAGATACGCAGTATTTT | CASTSTTTRAGGPSTDTQYF
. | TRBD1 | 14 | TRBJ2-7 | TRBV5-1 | TGCGCCAGCAGCTGGGACAGGGCGGCCTACGACCAGTACTTC | CASSWDRAAYDQYF
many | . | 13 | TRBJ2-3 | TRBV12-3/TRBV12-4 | TGTGCCAGCAGCCCCGAGGACACAGATACGCAGTATTTT | CASSPEDTDTQYF
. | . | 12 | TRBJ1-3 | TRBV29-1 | TGCAGCGCCAACACGTTTTGGAACACCATATATTTT | CSANTFWNTIYF
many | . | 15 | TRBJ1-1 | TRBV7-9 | TGTGCCAGCAGCTTAGGCGGAGGTATGAACACTGAAGCTTTCTTT | CASSLGGGMNTEAFF
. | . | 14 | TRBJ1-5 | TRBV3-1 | TGTGCCAGCAGCCAAGATTGGGGGTTTCAGCCCCAGCATTTT | CASSQDWGFQPQHF
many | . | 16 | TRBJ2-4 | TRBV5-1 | TGCGCCAGCAGCCCAAAGAGGGAGCCAGCCAAAAACATTCAGTACTTC | CASSPKREPAKNIQYF
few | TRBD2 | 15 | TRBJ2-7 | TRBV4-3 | TGCGCCAGCAGCCAAGCTGGACTAGGAATAGGCGAGCAGTACTTC | CASSQAGLGIGEQYF
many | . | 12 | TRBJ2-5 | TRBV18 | TGTGCCAGCAGCCCCCCAGGGGAGACCCAGTACTTC | CASSPPGETQYF
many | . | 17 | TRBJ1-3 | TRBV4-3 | TGCGCCAGCAGCCAAGACTGGGCAGGGTCTTTAGGAAACACCATATATTTT | CASSQDWAGSLGNTIYF
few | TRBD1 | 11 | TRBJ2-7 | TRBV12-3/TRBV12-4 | TGTGCCAGCAGCTGGGACAGGGACTTAAGCTTC | CASSWDRDLSF
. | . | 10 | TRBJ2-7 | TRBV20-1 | TGCAGTGCTAGATTAGACGAGCAGTACTTC | CSARLDEQYF
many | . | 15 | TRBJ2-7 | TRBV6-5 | TGTGCCAGCAGTTATCGACGGACCGATAATTACGAGCAGTACTTC | CASSYRRTDNYEQYF
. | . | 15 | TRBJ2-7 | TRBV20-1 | TGCAGTGCTCAGGGGTTAGTAGCGGGCCTCTACGAGCAGTACTTC | CSAQGLVAGLYEQYF
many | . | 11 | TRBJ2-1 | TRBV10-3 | TGTGCCATAAGAGTCGGCAATGAGCAGTTCTTC | CAIRVGNEQFF
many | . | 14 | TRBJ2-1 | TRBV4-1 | TGCGCCAGCAGCCAAGATCCGAGGGGAGATGAGCAGTTCTTC | CASSQDPRGDEQFF
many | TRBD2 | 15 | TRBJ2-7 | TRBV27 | TGTGCCAGCAGTTACCAGCGGGAGTTTCCCTACGAGCAGTACTTC | CASSYQREFPYEQYF
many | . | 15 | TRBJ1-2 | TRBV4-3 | TGCGCCAGCAGCCAAAACAGAGATCCTAACTATGGCTACACCTTC | CASSQNRDPNYGYTF
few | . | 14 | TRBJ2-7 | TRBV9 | TGTGCCAGCAGCGTAGAGGCTATCTCCTACGAGCAGTACTTC | CASSVEAISYEQYF
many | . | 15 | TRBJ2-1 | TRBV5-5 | TGTGCCAGCAGCTTCGGGCCGCCCTCATACAATGAGCAGTTCTTC | CASSFGPPSYNEQFF
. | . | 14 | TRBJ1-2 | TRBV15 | TGTGCCACCAGCAGAGGGTTAGCTAACTATGGCTACACCTTC | CATSRGLANYGYTF
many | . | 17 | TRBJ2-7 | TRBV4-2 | TGTGCCAGCAGCCAAGAGTTGGTGGCAGCCCGGCTCTACGAGCAGTACTTC | CASSQELVAARLYEQYF
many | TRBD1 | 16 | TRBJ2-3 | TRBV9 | TGTGCCAGCAGCGTCGACAGGGGACAAAGCACAGATACGCAGTATTTT | CASSVDRGQSTDTQYF
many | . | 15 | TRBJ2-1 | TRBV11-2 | TGTGCCAGCAGCTTAACAGCGGGCTCCTACAATGAGCAGTTCTTC | CASSLTAGSYNEQFF